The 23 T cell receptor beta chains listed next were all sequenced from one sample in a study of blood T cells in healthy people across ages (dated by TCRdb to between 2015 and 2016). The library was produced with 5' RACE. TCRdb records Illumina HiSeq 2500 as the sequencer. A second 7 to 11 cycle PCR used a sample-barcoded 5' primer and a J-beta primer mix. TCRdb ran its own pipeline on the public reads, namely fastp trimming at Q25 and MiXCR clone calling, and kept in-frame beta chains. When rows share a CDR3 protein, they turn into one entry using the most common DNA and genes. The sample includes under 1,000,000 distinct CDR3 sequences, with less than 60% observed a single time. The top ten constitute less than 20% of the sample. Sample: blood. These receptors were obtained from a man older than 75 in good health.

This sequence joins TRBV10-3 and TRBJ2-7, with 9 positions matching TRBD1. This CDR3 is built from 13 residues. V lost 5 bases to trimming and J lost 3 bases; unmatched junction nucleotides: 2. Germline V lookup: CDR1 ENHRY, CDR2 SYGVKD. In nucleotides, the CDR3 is TGTGCCATCAGTTTGGGACAGGGCTACGAGCAGTACTTC. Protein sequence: CAISLGQGYEQYF.

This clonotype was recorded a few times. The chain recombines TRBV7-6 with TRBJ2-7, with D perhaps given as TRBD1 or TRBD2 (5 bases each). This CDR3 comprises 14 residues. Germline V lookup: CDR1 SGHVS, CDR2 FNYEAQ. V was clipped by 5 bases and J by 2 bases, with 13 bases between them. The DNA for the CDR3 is TGTGCCAGCAGCGAAGACAGAGCGGCCTACGAGCAGTACTTC. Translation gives CASSEDRAAYEQYF.

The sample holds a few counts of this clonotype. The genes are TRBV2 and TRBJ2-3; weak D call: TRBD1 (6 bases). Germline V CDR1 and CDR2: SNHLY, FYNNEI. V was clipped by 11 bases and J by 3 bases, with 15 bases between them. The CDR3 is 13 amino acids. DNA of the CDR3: TGTGCCGGCTCAAAAAGGGGGACAGATACGCAGTATTTT. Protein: CAGSKRGTDTQYF. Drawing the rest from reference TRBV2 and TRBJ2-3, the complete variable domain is EPEVTQTPSHQVTQMGQEVILRCVPISNHLYFYWYRQILGQKVEFLVSFYNNEISEKSEIFDDQFSVERPDGSNFTLKIRSTKLEDSAMYFCAGSKRGTDTQYFGPGTRLTVL.

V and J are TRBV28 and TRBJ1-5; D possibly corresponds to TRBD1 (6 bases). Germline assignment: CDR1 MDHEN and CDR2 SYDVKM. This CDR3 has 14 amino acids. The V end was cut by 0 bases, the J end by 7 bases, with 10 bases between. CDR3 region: CASSLWEGGQPQHF. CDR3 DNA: TGTGCCAGCAGTTTATGGGAGGGGGGCCAGCCCCAGCATTTT.

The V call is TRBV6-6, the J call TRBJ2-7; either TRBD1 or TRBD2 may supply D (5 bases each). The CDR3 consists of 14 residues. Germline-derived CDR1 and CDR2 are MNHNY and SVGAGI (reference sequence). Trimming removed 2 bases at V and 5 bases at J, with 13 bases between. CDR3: CASSYGGYTHEQYF. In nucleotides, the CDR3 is TGTGCCAGCAGTTACGGGGGATATACCCACGAGCAGTACTTC.

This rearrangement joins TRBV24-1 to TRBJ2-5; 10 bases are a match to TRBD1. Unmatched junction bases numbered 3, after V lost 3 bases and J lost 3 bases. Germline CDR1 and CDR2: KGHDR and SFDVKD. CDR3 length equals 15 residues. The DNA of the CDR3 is TGTGCCACCAGTGATGCCGGGACAGGGGAAGAGACCCAGTACTTC. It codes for CATSDAGTGEETQYF.

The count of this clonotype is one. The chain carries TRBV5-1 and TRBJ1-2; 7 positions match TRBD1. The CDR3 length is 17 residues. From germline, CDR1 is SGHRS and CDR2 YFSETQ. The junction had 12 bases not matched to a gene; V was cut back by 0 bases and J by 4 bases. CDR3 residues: CASSLDIQGQDGYGYTF. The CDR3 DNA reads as TGCGCCAGCAGCTTGGATATACAGGGGCAGGATGGCTATGGCTACACCTTC. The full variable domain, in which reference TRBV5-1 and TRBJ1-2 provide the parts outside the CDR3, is KAGVTQTPRYLIKTRGQQVTLSCSPISGHRSVSWYQQTPGQGLQFLFEYFSETQRNKGNFPGRFSGRQFSNSRSEMNVSTLELGDSALYLCASSLDIQGQDGYGYTFGSGTRLTVV.

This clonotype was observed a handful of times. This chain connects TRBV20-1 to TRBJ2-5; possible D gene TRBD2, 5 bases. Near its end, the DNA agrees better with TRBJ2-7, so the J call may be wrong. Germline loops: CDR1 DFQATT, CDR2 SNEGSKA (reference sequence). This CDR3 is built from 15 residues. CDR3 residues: CSARDQLGGGLEQYF. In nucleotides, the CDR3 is TGCAGTGCTAGAGATCAGTTAGGAGGCGGACTCGAGCAGTACTTC.

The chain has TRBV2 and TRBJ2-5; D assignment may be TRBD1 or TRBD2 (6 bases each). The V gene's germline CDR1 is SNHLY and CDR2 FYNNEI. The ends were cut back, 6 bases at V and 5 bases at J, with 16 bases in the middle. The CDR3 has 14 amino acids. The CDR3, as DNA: TGTGCCAGCAGGGTAGTAGGGGGGAGCGAGACCCAGTACTTC. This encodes CASRVVGGSETQYF.

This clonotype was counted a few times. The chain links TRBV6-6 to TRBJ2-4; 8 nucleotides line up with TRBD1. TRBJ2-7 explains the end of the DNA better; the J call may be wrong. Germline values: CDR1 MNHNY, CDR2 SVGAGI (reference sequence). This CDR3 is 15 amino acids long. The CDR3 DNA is TGTGCCAGCAGTTACCTTCGGACAGGGCTCAACGAGCAGTACTTC. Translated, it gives CASSYLRTGLNEQYF.

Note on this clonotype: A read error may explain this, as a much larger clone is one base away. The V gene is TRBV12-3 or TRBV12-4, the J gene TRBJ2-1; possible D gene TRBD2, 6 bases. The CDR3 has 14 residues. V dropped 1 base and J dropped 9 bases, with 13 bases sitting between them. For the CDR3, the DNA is TGTGCCAGCAGTTTAGATCACGGGAGTAGTGAGCAGTTCTTC. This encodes CASSLDHGSSEQFF.

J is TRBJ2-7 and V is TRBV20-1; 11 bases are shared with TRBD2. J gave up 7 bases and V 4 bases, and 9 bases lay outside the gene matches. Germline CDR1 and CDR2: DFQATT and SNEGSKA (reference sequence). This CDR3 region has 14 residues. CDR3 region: CSAMVTSGNNEQYF. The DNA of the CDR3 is TGCAGTGCTATGGTGACTAGCGGGAACAATGAGCAGTACTTC.

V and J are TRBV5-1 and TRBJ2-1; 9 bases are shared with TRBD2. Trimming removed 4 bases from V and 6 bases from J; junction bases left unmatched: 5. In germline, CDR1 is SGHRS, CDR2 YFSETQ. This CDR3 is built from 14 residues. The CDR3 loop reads CASSVAGEGNEQFF. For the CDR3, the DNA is TGCGCCAGCAGCGTAGCGGGGGAGGGCAATGAGCAGTTCTTC.

CDR3 amino acids: CASSLTSAGEKNEQFF. The CDR3, as DNA: TGTGCCAGCAGCTTAACCTCAGCGGGAGAGAAGAATGAGCAGTTCTTC. The chain is built from TRBV7-9 and TRBJ2-1; 8 positions agree with TRBD2. The ends lost 2 bases at V and 7 bases at J; junction bases unmatched: 10. The CDR3 covers 16 residues. The germline V gene encodes CDR1 SEHNR and CDR2 FQNEAQ (reference sequence).

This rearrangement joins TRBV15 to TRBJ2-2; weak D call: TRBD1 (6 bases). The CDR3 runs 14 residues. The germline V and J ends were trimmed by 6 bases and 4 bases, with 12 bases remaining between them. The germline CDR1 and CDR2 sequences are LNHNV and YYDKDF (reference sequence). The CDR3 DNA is TGTGCCACCAGACCGGACAGAAGCACCGGGGAGCTGTTTTTT. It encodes CATRPDRSTGELFF.

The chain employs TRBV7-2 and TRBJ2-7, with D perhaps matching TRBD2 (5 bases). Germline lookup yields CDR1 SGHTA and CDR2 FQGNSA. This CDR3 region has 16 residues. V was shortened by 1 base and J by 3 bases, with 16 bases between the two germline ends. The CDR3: CASSLGGSAPFYEQYF. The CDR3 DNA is TGTGCCAGCAGCTTAGGTGGGAGCGCCCCTTTCTACGAGCAGTACTTC.

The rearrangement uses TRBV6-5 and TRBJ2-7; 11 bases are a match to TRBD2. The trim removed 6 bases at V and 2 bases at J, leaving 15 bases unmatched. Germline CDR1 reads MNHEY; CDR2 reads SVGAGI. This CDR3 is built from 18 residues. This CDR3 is CASRYRILTSGRAYEQYF. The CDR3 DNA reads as TGTGCCAGCAGATACAGGATACTAACTAGCGGGAGAGCCTACGAGCAGTACTTC.

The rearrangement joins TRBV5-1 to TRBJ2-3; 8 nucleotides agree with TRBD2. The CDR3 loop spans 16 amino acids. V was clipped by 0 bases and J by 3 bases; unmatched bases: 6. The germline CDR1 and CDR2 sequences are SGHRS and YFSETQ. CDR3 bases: TGCGCCAGCAGCTTGGAAATAGCGGGAATGACAGATACGCAGTATTTT. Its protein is CASSLEIAGMTDTQYF. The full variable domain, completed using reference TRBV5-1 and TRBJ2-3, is KAGVTQTPRYLIKTRGQQVTLSCSPISGHRSVSWYQQTPGQGLQFLFEYFSETQRNKGNFPGRFSGRQFSNSRSEMNVSTLELGDSALYLCASSLEIAGMTDTQYFGPGTRLTVL.

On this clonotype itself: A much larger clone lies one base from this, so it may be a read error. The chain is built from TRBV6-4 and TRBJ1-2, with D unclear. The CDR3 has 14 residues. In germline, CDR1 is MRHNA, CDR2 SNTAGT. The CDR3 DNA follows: TGTGCCAGCAGGGACTCTGCTACCCGTGGTGGCTACACCTTC. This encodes CASRDSATRGGYTF.

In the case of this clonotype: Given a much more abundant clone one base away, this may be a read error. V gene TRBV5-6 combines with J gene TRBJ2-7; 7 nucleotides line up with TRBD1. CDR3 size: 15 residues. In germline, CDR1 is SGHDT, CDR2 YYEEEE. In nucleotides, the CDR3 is TGTGCCAGCAGCGTGAGGGGACAGTCTCGTGGCGAGCGGTACTTC. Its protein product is CASSVRGQSRGERYF.

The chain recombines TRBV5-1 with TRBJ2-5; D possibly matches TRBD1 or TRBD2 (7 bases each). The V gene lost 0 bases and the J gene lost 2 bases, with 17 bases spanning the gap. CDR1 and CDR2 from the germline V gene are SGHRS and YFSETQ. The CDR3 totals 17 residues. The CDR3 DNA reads TGCGCCAGCAGCTTGGGGGGGGGGACAGCCCTTCAAGAGACCCAGTACTTC. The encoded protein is CASSLGGGTALQETQYF. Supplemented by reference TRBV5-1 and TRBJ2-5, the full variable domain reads KAGVTQTPRYLIKTRGQQVTLSCSPISGHRSVSWYQQTPGQGLQFLFEYFSETQRNKGNFPGRFSGRQFSNSRSEMNVSTLELGDSALYLCASSLGGGTALQETQYFGPGTRLLVL.

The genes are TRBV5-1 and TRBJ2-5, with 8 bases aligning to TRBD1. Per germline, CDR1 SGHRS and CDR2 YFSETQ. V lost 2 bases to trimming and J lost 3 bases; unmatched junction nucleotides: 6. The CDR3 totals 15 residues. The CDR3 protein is CASSLLVQGEETQYF. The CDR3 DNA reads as TGCGCCAGCAGCTTACTCGTACAGGGGGAAGAGACCCAGTACTTC.

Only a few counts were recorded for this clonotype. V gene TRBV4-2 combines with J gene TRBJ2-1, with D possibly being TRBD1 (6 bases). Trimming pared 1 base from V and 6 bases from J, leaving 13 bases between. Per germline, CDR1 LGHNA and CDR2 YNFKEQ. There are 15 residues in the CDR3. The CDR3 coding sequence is TGTGCCAGCAGCCAAGCGACAGGCCAACGCAATGAGCAGTTCTTC. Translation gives CASSQATGQRNEQFF.